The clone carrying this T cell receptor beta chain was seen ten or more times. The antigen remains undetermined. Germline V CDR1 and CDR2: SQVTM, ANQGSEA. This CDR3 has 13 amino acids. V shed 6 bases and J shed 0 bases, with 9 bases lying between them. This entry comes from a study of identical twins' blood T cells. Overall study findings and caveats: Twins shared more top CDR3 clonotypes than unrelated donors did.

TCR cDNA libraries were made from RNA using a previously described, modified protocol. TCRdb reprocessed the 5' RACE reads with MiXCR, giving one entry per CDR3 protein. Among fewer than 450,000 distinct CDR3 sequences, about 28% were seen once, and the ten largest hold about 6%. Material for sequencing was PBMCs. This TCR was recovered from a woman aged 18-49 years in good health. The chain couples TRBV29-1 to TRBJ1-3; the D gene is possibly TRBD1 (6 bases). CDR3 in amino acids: CSVLDSSGNTIYF. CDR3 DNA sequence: TGCAGCGTATTGGACAGCTCTGGAAACACCATATATTTT.